Each of the 10 T cell receptor beta chains below was sequenced from the same sample in a study of T cell responses to AZD1222 COVID-19 vaccine. Produced via immunoSEQ multiplex PCR; TCRdb's table is partial and in-frame only. The table lists 80,000 to 100,000 clones, around nine tenths of them singletons. The sample consisted of peripheral blood, taken 28 days after the second AZD1222 dose. These TCRs come from an adult who received the AZD1222 COVID-19 vaccine.

The CDR3 loop is CASSPYVGAGGWKTQYF. In DNA, the CDR3 is TGTGCCAGCAGCCCGTACGTTGGTGCGGGGGGGTGGAAGACCCAGTACTTC. The V gene is TRBV7-2, the J gene TRBJ2-5; 9 nucleotides align to TRBD2. The junction had 16 bases not matched to a gene; V was cut back by 5 bases and J by 6 bases. There are 17 residues in the CDR3. Germline values: CDR1 SGHTA, CDR2 FQGNSA.

The rearrangement uses TRBV4-2 and TRBJ1-4; TRBD1 is a possible D gene (5 bases). Trimming removed 5 bases at V and 1 base at J, with 8 bases between. Per germline, CDR1 LGHNA and CDR2 YNFKEQ. The CDR3 runs to 14 residues. The CDR3 protein is CASSGGETNEKLFF. The DNA for the CDR3 is TGTGCCAGCAGCGGGGGGGAAACTAATGAAAAACTGTTTTTT.

The V and J genes are TRBV7-2 and TRBJ1-2; tentatively, D is TRBD1 (5 bases). The CDR3 has 12 residues. The V and J ends lost 5 bases and 5 bases respectively, with 9 bases between them. Germline assignment: CDR1 SGHTA and CDR2 FQGNSA. The CDR3 coding sequence is TGTGCCAGCAGCACTCGACAGTATGGCTACACCTTC. It yields the protein CASSTRQYGYTF.

This chain uses TRBV7-9 with TRBJ1-6; D possibly corresponds to TRBD1 (6 bases). With 3 bases removed from V and 9 bases from J, the gap between germline ends came to 12 bases. In germline, CDR1 is SEHNR, CDR2 FQNEAQ (reference sequence). The CDR3 totals 14 residues. CDR3 coding DNA: TGTGCCAGCAGCTTGGGGGCCAGAGGTTCACCCCTCCACTTT. This encodes CASSLGARGSPLHF.

The genes are TRBV7-3 and TRBJ2-2; 7 bases match TRBD2. The J segment lost 5 bases and the V segment lost 5 bases, leaving 2 bases of the junction unmatched. CDR1 and CDR2 from the germline V gene are SGHTA and FQGTGA. CDR3 size: 13 residues. The CDR3 region is CASSPGGTGELFF. The CDR3 region has the DNA TGTGCCAGCAGCCCGGGGGGAACCGGGGAGCTGTTTTTT.

The chain couples TRBV2 to TRBJ2-3; maybe TRBD2 (5 bases). Germline V CDR1 and CDR2: SNHLY, FYNNEI. V dropped 2 bases and J dropped 5 bases, with 11 bases sitting between them. The CDR3 extends over 14 amino acids. The CDR3 sequence is CASSELARGDTQYF. The CDR3, as DNA: TGTGCCAGCAGTGAATTGGCTCGGGGAGATACGCAGTATTTT.

The chain uses TRBV11-2 and TRBJ1-4; D is possibly TRBD1 (5 bases). This CDR3 has 17 amino acids. Germline V gene sequence: CDR1 SGHAT, CDR2 FQNNGV. V lost 5 bases and J lost 0, with 16 bases in between. The chain's CDR3 is CASSHRGGGATNEKLFF. CDR3 nucleotide sequence: TGTGCCAGCAGCCACCGGGGCGGGGGGGCAACTAATGAAAAACTGTTTTTT.

The rearrangement joins TRBV6-1 to TRBJ1-2; D remains unclear. The V gene lost 2 bases and the J gene lost 1 base, with 11 bases spanning the gap. CDR1 MNHNS and CDR2 SASEGT come from the germline V gene. The CDR3 contains 15 residues. In DNA form, the CDR3 reads TGTGCCAGCAGTGAAAACCCACTAATTAACTATGGCTACACCTTC. This codes for CASSENPLINYGYTF.

This clone appeared a single time. The J gene is TRBJ1-2, the V gene TRBV7-9, with D possibly being TRBD1 (6 bases). This CDR3 has 12 amino acids. Germline V gene data show CDR1 as SEHNR and CDR2 as FQNEAQ (reference sequence). The germline V and J ends were trimmed by 1 base and 7 bases, with 7 bases remaining between them. Here the CDR3 DNA reads TGTGCCAGCAGCTTAGACAGGGCTGGCTACACCTTC. Protein sequence: CASSLDRAGYTF.

V and J are TRBV5-4 and TRBJ2-7; D is ambiguous. The V gene's germline CDR1 is SGHNT and CDR2 YYREEE (reference sequence). The V and J ends lost 0 bases and 0 bases respectively, with 10 bases between them. This CDR3 spans 15 amino acids. CDR3 protein: CASSLGAESSYEQYF. In DNA form, the CDR3 reads TGTGCCAGCAGCTTGGGGGCAGAGAGCTCCTACGAGCAGTACTTC. Looking up the rest from reference TRBV5-4 and TRBJ2-7 gives the full variable domain: ETGVTQSPTHLIKTRGQQVTLRCSSQSGHNTVSWYQQALGQGPQFIFQYYREEENGRGNFPPRFSGLQFPNYSSELNVNALELDDSALYLCASSLGAESSYEQYFGPGTRLTVT.